The 20 T cell receptor beta chains below come from one sample, sequenced in a study of blood T cell repertoires in COVID-19. TCRdb's copy holds only in-frame clones and misses some; the assay was immunoSEQ multiplex PCR. This sample has about 120,000 clones, with approximately 90% found just once. The sequenced material came from peripheral blood. These receptors were collected from a woman in her forties or fifties with acute or convalescent COVID-19.

The V gene is TRBV4-1, the J gene TRBJ1-4, with D hard to call. The CDR3 length is 18 residues. The V end lost 0 bases, the J end lost 6 bases, and 20 bases lay between the germline ends. Germline-derived CDR1 and CDR2 are MGHRA and YSYEKL. CDR3 amino acids: CASSQEIGPSPRDEKLFF. CDR3 coding DNA: TGCGCCAGCAGCCAAGAGATAGGACCATCACCGCGGGATGAAAAACTGTTTTTT.

The chain joins TRBV6-5 to TRBJ1-4; D is uncertain. The CDR3 has 13 amino acids. The V gene lost 5 bases and the J gene lost 7 bases, with 11 bases spanning the gap. Germline V gives CDR1 MNHEY, CDR2 SVGAGI. The CDR3 loop reads CASSRGSGEKLFF. The CDR3 region has the DNA TGTGCCAGCAGTCGCGGGAGTGGTGAAAAACTGTTTTTT.

The chain joins TRBV7-9 to TRBJ2-3; possible D gene TRBD2, 5 bases. Trimming took 6 bases from V and 5 from J, leaving 21 bases between them. This CDR3 spans 16 amino acids. The germline V gene encodes CDR1 SEHNR and CDR2 FQNEAQ (reference sequence). CDR3 nucleotide sequence: TGTGCCAGCAGGCCCGGCGGAGGAGCCCAGATAGATACGCAGTATTTT. This sequence encodes CASRPGGGAQIDTQYF.

The chain joins TRBV6-5 to TRBJ1-4; 8 nucleotides agree with TRBD1. Trimming at V came to 6 bases and at J to 4 bases, leaving 4 bases not matched to a gene. Germline loops: CDR1 MNHEY, CDR2 SVGAGI. CDR3 length: 14 residues. The CDR3 bases are TGTGCCAGCAGAGACAGGGGTTATAATGAAAAACTGTTTTTT. Protein product: CASRDRGYNEKLFF.

V gene TRBV6-5 combines with J gene TRBJ1-1; no definite D call. Germline CDR1 and CDR2: MNHEY and SVGAGI. V lost 6 bases, J lost 0 bases, and 8 bases lay in between. The length of the CDR3 is 13 residues. Written as DNA, the CDR3 is TGTGCCAGCAGACTTACAGTGAACACTGAAGCTTTCTTT. Its translation: CASRLTVNTEAFF.

This clone came up once. The chain recombines TRBV7-2 with TRBJ1-4, with D tentatively TRBD1 (5 bases). The CDR3 has 15 residues. Trimming cost V 2 bases and J 8 bases, with 15 bases left between them. CDR1 and CDR2 (germline): SGHTA, FQGNSA. In DNA form, the CDR3 reads TGTGCCAGCAGCTTAAGGTTAGGGGAAGGAGAAAAACTGTTTTTT. As protein: CASSLRLGEGEKLFF.

The rearrangement uses TRBV28 and TRBJ2-7; 7 bases fit TRBD2. With 5 bases clipped from V and 7 bases from J, the junction kept 8 bases outside the gene matches. Germline lookup yields CDR1 MDHEN and CDR2 SYDVKM. The CDR3 has 13 amino acids. In DNA form, the CDR3 reads TGTGCCAGCAGTCAGCTTGCTAGCGGAGAGCAGTACTTC. This translates into CASSQLASGEQYF.

The J gene is TRBJ2-2, the V gene TRBV5-1, with unresolved D. V gave up 2 bases and J gave up 4 bases, with 6 bases separating them. This CDR3 has 13 residues. Germline lookup yields CDR1 SGHRS and CDR2 YFSETQ. The CDR3 DNA is TGCGCCAGCAGCTTATCTATCACCGGGGAGCTGTTTTTT. It is translated as CASSLSITGELFF. Filled out from reference TRBV5-1 and TRBJ2-2, the complete variable domain reads KAGVTQTPRYLIKTRGQQVTLSCSPISGHRSVSWYQQTPGQGLQFLFEYFSETQRNKGNFPGRFSGRQFSNSRSEMNVSTLELGDSALYLCASSLSITGELFFGEGSRLTVL.

V is TRBV7-6 and J is TRBJ2-2, with 10 nucleotides matching TRBD2. Germline trimming cut 5 bases from V and 4 bases from J; bases unmatched to any gene: 10. The germline V gene has CDR1 SGHVS and CDR2 FNYEAQ. CDR3 size: 17 residues. This CDR3 is CASSRSSSGSPTGELFF. Written as DNA, the CDR3 is TGTGCCAGCAGCCGTTCCTCTAGCGGGAGCCCCACCGGGGAGCTGTTTTTT.

The V and J genes are TRBV5-1 and TRBJ1-2; 7 positions agree with TRBD1. In germline, CDR1 is SGHRS, CDR2 YFSETQ. This CDR3 is built from 15 residues. Unmatched junction bases numbered 6, after V lost 4 bases and J lost 0 bases. The CDR3 DNA reads as TGCGCCAGCAGCACGACCGGGACAGCTAACTATGGCTACACCTTC. It specifies CASSTTGTANYGYTF.

J is TRBJ1-5 and V is TRBV2; D unresolved. V dropped 4 bases and J dropped 9 bases, with 13 bases sitting between them. The CDR3 is 13 residues long. Germline V gene lookup returns CDR1 SNHLY and CDR2 FYNNEI. The CDR3 loop is CASSASRGGPQHF. Written as DNA, the CDR3 is TGTGCCAGCAGTGCGTCCCGGGGAGGGCCCCAGCATTTT.

CDR3 DNA sequence: TGTGCCAGCAGCTTGGGTCTGCGGGCAGGGGGGGAAAAACTGTTTTTT. It is translated as CASSLGLRAGGEKLFF. The J gene is TRBJ1-4, the V gene TRBV5-5; 7 nucleotides align to TRBD1. The CDR3 spans 16 residues. Germline loops: CDR1 SGHKS, CDR2 YYEKEE (reference sequence). V shed 0 bases, J shed 8 bases, and the junction held 10 bases outside the gene matches.

The genes are TRBV3-1 (or the pseudogene TRBV3-2) and TRBJ2-7; tentatively, D is TRBD1 (6 bases). Trimming took 6 bases from V and 3 from J, leaving 12 bases between them. The CDR3 spans 13 residues. The germline CDR1 and CDR2 sequences are LGHDT and YNNKEL (reference sequence). Written as DNA, the CDR3 is TGTGCCAGCAGATCTACAGGGAACTACGAGCAGTACTTC. Amino acids: CASRSTGNYEQYF.

The rearrangement joins TRBV5-6 to TRBJ1-4, with D possibly being TRBD1 (5 bases). CDR3 length equals 13 residues. Between the trimmed V and J ends, which lost 2 bases and 8 bases, there was a span of 10 bases. CDR1 and CDR2 (germline): SGHDT, YYEEEE. The CDR3 DNA reads TGTGCCAGCAGCTTAAAAGGGGTCGAAAAACTGTTTTTT. Protein sequence: CASSLKGVEKLFF.

The chain has TRBV3-1 (or the pseudogene TRBV3-2) and TRBJ1-1; D not certain. This CDR3 comprises 11 residues. Trimming took 1 base from V and 10 from J, leaving 7 bases between them. CDR1 is LGHDT, CDR2 YNNKEL, per germline (reference sequence). CDR3 sequence: CASSQGSVAFF. The DNA for the CDR3 is TGTGCCAGCAGCCAAGGATCGGTAGCTTTCTTT.

J is TRBJ2-1 and V is TRBV4-1, with TRBD2 matching 10 bases. J was trimmed by 6 bases and V by 1 base; bases with no gene match: 9. The CDR3 is made up of 17 amino acids. Germline V gene lookup returns CDR1 MGHRA and CDR2 YSYEKL. The CDR3 spells CASSQVSVAGGPNEQFF. CDR3 DNA sequence: TGCGCCAGCAGCCAAGTCTCCGTAGCGGGAGGCCCCAATGAGCAGTTCTTC.

V gene TRBV7-2 combines with J gene TRBJ2-5, with no clear D. CDR3 length equals 12 residues. CDR1 is SGHTA and CDR2 is FQGNSA in the germline V gene. V lost 5 bases and J lost 5, with 9 bases in between. The CDR3 DNA is TGTGCCAGCAGCGCAGACACGGAGACCCAGTACTTC. Residues: CASSADTETQYF.

This clone was observed at least ten times. The V and J genes are TRBV3-1 (or the pseudogene TRBV3-2) and TRBJ1-3; D may be TRBD1 (5 bases). The CDR3 loop spans 14 amino acids. The V gene lost 5 bases and the J gene lost 3 bases, with 11 bases spanning the gap. Germline V gene lookup returns CDR1 LGHDT and CDR2 YNNKEL (reference sequence). CDR3 in DNA: TGTGCCAGCAGCTCAGGGTTCGGTGGAAACACCATATATTTT. The encoded protein is CASSSGFGGNTIYF.

The V gene is TRBV7-9, the J gene TRBJ1-5; D is unresolved. Trimming took off 3 bases at V and 3 bases at J, with 9 bases between the two ends. Germline CDR1 and CDR2: SEHNR and FQNEAQ (reference sequence). The CDR3 extends over 14 amino acids. The CDR3 here is CASSLGSPNQPQHF. The CDR3 DNA sequence: TGTGCCAGCAGCTTGGGCAGTCCCAATCAGCCCCAGCATTTT.

The gene calls are TRBV28 and TRBJ1-2; D is unresolved. V shed 6 bases and J shed 0 bases, with 11 bases lying between them. Germline CDR1 MDHEN, CDR2 SYDVKM. The CDR3 spans 14 residues. CDR3: CASRNTKANYGYTF. In DNA, the CDR3 is TGTGCCAGCAGGAACACGAAAGCTAACTATGGCTACACCTTC.